Each of the 28 T cell receptor beta chains below was sequenced from the same sample in a study of early T cells in non-severe SARS-CoV-2 infection. TCRdb reanalysed the 5' RACE reads using MiXCR and keeps one entry per CDR3 protein. The top ten hold under 5.5% of the sample, which has roughly 43,000 distinct CDR3 sequences, 5% to 5.5% seen once. This specimen consisted of whole blood, obtained at baseline. The receptors originated from an adult who was a healthcare worker with PCR-confirmed SARS-CoV-2 infection or an uninfected control (not recorded which).

This clonotype has ten or more counts. The rearrangement links TRBV15 to TRBJ2-3, with D possibly TRBD1 on 6 matching bases. V was trimmed by 0 bases and J by 0 bases, leaving 10 bases between them. The CDR3 has 16 amino acids. Germline V CDR1 and CDR2: LNHNV, YYDKDF (reference sequence). The CDR3 sequence is CATSRDKGVSTDTQYF. The DNA of the CDR3 is TGTGCCACCAGCAGAGATAAGGGGGTTAGCACAGATACGCAGTATTTT.

This clonotype was seen ten or more times. The chain combines TRBV29-1 with TRBJ2-5, with D possibly TRBD2 on 5 matching bases. The CDR3 length is 12 residues. Looked up from germline, CDR1 is SQVTM and CDR2 is ANQGSEA. V shed 5 bases and J shed 3 bases, with 10 bases lying between them. The CDR3 region has the DNA TGCAGCGTTCGTGACGGGAAAGAGACCCAGTACTTC. This gives the protein CSVRDGKETQYF.

This clonotype was counted at least ten times. This chain joins TRBV20-1 and TRBJ2-5, with D hard to call. The CDR3 loop spans 12 amino acids. The germline gives CDR1 DFQATT, CDR2 SNEGSKA (reference sequence). V was pared by 3 bases and J by 1 base, with 6 bases between. CDR3 protein: CSARSAQETQYF. In nucleotides, the CDR3 is TGCAGTGCTAGGTCGGCCCAAGAGACCCAGTACTTC.

Many counts were recorded for this clonotype. The J gene is TRBJ2-7, the V gene TRBV7-9, with 10 nucleotides matching TRBD2. This CDR3 has 16 residues. Germline V gene data show CDR1 as SEHNR and CDR2 as FQNEAQ (reference sequence). V shed 6 bases and J 1 base; nucleotides not matched to a gene: 9. CDR3 DNA sequence: TGTGCCAGCAGTTTCACACTAGCGGGAACTTCCTACGAGCAGTACTTC. It translates to CASSFTLAGTSYEQYF.

The chain links TRBV2 to TRBJ2-1, with a possible D match to TRBD2 (6 bases). V was cut by 7 bases and J by 6 bases, with 13 bases left in between. Germline V gene lookup returns CDR1 SNHLY and CDR2 FYNNEI. CDR3 length equals 13 residues. The DNA of the CDR3 is TGTGCCAGCATGGACGGGAGACCCAATGAGCAGTTCTTC. This encodes CASMDGRPNEQFF.

The chain joins TRBV7-6 to TRBJ2-7; 10 nucleotides agree with TRBD1. The CDR3 sequence is 16 residues long. From germline, CDR1 is SGHVS and CDR2 FNYEAQ. Germline trimming cut 5 bases from V and 1 base from J; bases unmatched to any gene: 8. In DNA, the CDR3 is TGTGCCAGCAGCCCGTCCCGGGACAGGGGTTCCTACGAGCAGTACTTC. It translates to CASSPSRDRGSYEQYF.

This chain connects TRBV9 to TRBJ2-1, with 7 bases fitting TRBD2. V dropped 5 bases and J dropped 0; count of bases not matched to a gene: 23. Germline CDR1 is SGDLS and CDR2 is YYNGEE. This CDR3 has 21 amino acids. CDR3 protein: CASSEDLAAGFPPSSYNEQFF. In DNA, the CDR3 is TGTGCCAGCAGTGAGGACCTAGCGGCAGGGTTTCCCCCGAGCTCCTACAATGAGCAGTTCTTC.

In its sample, this clonotype was seen many times. The gene calls are TRBV4-2 and TRBJ1-1; D remains ambiguous. V was clipped by 0 bases and J by 7 bases, with 9 bases between them. This CDR3 region has 13 residues. The V gene's germline CDR1 is LGHNA and CDR2 YNFKEQ. CDR3 loop: CASSQERGSEAFF. The CDR3 DNA is TGTGCCAGCAGCCAAGAAAGAGGCAGTGAAGCTTTCTTT.

Remarks on this clonotype: A much larger clone differs from this one at a single base, so this may be a read error. V is TRBV12-3 or TRBV12-4 and J is TRBJ2-7, with D unclear. CDR3 length: 13 residues. Here the CDR3 reads CTSSSAIAYEQYF. Written as DNA, the CDR3 is TGTACCAGCAGCTCTGCGATTGCCTACGAGCAGTACTTC.

This clonotype was counted many times. V usage is TRBV6-4 and J usage is TRBJ1-2; D is unclear. From germline, CDR1 is MRHNA and CDR2 SNTAGT. The germline V and J ends were trimmed by 10 bases and 6 bases, with 15 bases remaining between them. This CDR3 has 12 amino acids. CDR3 amino acids: CANPGREHGYTF. The CDR3 DNA sequence: TGTGCCAATCCCGGGAGGGAGCATGGCTACACCTTC.

This clonotype showed up many times. The DNA of the CDR3 is TGTGCCACCAGTGATTTGGCCGATCGTGGGAATGAGCAGTTCTTC. This encodes CATSDLADRGNEQFF. The chain couples TRBV24-1 to TRBJ2-1; D gene ambiguous. The V and J ends lost 0 bases and 7 bases respectively, with 12 bases between them. This CDR3 is 15 amino acids long. Germline loops: CDR1 KGHDR, CDR2 SFDVKD.

The sample holds a few counts of this clonotype. CDR3 protein: CASRRRTRQETQYF. CDR3 nucleotide sequence: TGTGCCAGCAGGAGAAGGACTAGACAAGAGACCCAGTACTTC. The chain couples TRBV28 to TRBJ2-5; TRBD2 agrees at 7 bases. The CDR3 has 14 residues. The V segment lost 6 bases and the J segment 2 bases; nucleotides outside the gene matches: 6. The germline CDR1 and CDR2 sequences are MDHEN and SYDVKM.

V usage is TRBV28 and J usage is TRBJ1-6; D is uncertain. The CDR3 runs 15 residues. Germline assignment: CDR1 MDHEN and CDR2 SYDVKM. V was pared by 2 bases and J by 0 bases, with 5 bases between. Here the CDR3 DNA reads TGTGCCAGCAGTTTAATAGGCTCCTATAATTCACCCCTCCACTTT. Protein: CASSLIGSYNSPLHF.

The chain has TRBV4-2 and TRBJ1-4; possibly TRBD1 for D (5 bases). The CDR3 totals 14 residues. Deletions cut 4 bases from V and 5 bases from J, with 11 bases between. Germline loops: CDR1 LGHNA, CDR2 YNFKEQ. CDR3 protein: CASSLSTANEKLFF. CDR3 coding DNA: TGTGCCAGCAGCCTCTCGACAGCGAATGAAAAACTGTTTTTT.

This clonotype was seen many times. V usage is TRBV28 and J usage is TRBJ1-1; perhaps TRBD1 as D (6 bases). Per the germline V gene, CDR1 is MDHEN and CDR2 is SYDVKM. The CDR3 runs to 14 residues. The V end was cut by 6 bases, the J end by 7 bases, with 18 bases between. The CDR3 sequence: CASSSYSGTFEAFF. The DNA for the CDR3 is TGTGCCAGCAGCTCATACTCCGGGACATTTGAAGCTTTCTTT.

The chain is built from TRBV2 and TRBJ2-1; 12 bases map to TRBD2. The V and J ends lost 2 bases and 5 bases, in that order; junction bases with no gene match: 4. CDR1 SNHLY and CDR2 FYNNEI come from the germline V gene. The CDR3 covers 16 residues. CDR3 region: CASSEPGLAGNNEQFF. Written as DNA, the CDR3 is TGTGCCAGCAGTGAACCGGGACTAGCGGGTAACAATGAGCAGTTCTTC.

V is TRBV2 and J is TRBJ1-5; D unclear. V lost 6 bases to trimming and J lost 0 bases, with 18 bases between them. Germline lookup yields CDR1 SNHLY and CDR2 FYNNEI. The CDR3 runs to 17 residues. The CDR3 loop reads CASSGIEPNFSNQPQHF. The CDR3 DNA reads TGTGCCAGCAGCGGTATCGAACCAAATTTTAGCAATCAGCCCCAGCATTTT.

This clonotype was found many times. The chain combines TRBV3-1 with TRBJ2-1; D is uncertain. The CDR3 is 12 residues long. With 1 base removed from V and 7 bases from J, the gap between germline ends came to 5 bases. Germline loops: CDR1 LGHDT, CDR2 YNNKEL (reference sequence). The CDR3 protein is CASSQVGNEQFF. CDR3 bases: TGTGCCAGCAGCCAAGTGGGTAATGAGCAGTTCTTC.

V and J are TRBV28 and TRBJ2-3, with D possibly matching TRBD1 (5 bases). The CDR3 has 16 residues. Deletions cut 7 bases from V and 6 bases from J, with 23 bases between. Germline assignment: CDR1 MDHEN and CDR2 SYDVKM. CDR3 sequence: CASKGVSNIGSDTQYF. CDR3 sequence (DNA): TGTGCCAGCAAAGGGGTCTCTAACATCGGATCCGATACGCAGTATTTT.

This sequence joins TRBV6-2 or TRBV6-3 and TRBJ2-1; TRBD2 aligns across 14 bases. After removal of 7 bases from V and 3 bases from J, the junction contained 20 bases not matched to a gene. The CDR3 is 21 amino acids. The germline V gene has CDR1 MNHEY and CDR2 SVGEGT. The CDR3 loop reads CASKPGRRLAGGSYHYNEQFF. CDR3 nucleotide sequence: TGTGCCAGCAAGCCGGGCAGGAGACTAGCGGGAGGGTCCTACCACTACAATGAGCAGTTCTTC.

This clonotype was detected ten times or more. The chain uses TRBV21-1 and TRBJ1-1. TRBV21-1 is a known pseudogene. The CDR3 covers 14 residues. The CDR3: CASSSREGNTEAFF. Written as DNA, the CDR3 is TGTGCCAGCAGCTCCAGGGAGGGGAACACTGAAGCTTTCTTT.

This clonotype was detected only a few times. The V gene is TRBV24-1, the J gene TRBJ2-1; a possible D gene is TRBD1 (6 bases). In germline, CDR1 is KGHDR, CDR2 SFDVKD. V lost 3 bases and J lost 7, with 21 bases in between. CDR3 length equals 17 residues. CDR3 bases: TGTGCCACCAGTGATCCAACAGGGCCGGGATCGGGGAATGAGCAGTTCTTC. Its protein product is CATSDPTGPGSGNEQFF.

The chain uses TRBV19 and TRBJ1-2; 7 nucleotides agree with TRBD1. This CDR3 spans 14 amino acids. The V gene's germline CDR1 is LNHDA and CDR2 SQIVND (reference sequence). Germline trimming cut 6 bases from V and 2 bases from J; bases unmatched to any gene: 6. This CDR3 reads CASSLPGQNYGYTF. DNA of the CDR3: TGTGCCAGTAGCTTACCGGGACAGAACTATGGCTACACCTTC.

This clonotype was seen at least ten times. The chain joins TRBV20-1 to TRBJ2-1, with TRBD2 identical over 14 bases. With V trimmed by 1 base and J by 1 base, 9 bases remained unmatched. The length of the CDR3 is 19 residues. Germline CDR1 DFQATT, CDR2 SNEGSKA (reference sequence). The CDR3 loop reads CSARVPGLAGEGSYNEQFF. The CDR3 bases are TGCAGTGCTAGAGTTCCGGGACTAGCGGGAGAGGGGTCCTACAATGAGCAGTTCTTC.

This clonotype showed up many times. V and J are TRBV12-3 or TRBV12-4 and TRBJ1-5, with D unclear. The V gene lost 4 bases and the J gene lost 3 bases, with 16 bases spanning the gap. CDR3 length: 16 amino acids. The CDR3 here is CASSSGTGIINQPQHF. For the CDR3, the DNA is TGTGCCAGCAGTTCAGGCACGGGGATAATCAATCAGCCCCAGCATTTT.

In its sample, this clonotype was seen many times. The CDR3 nucleotides read TGTGCCATCAGTGAGAAGGGGACAGGGAGCAATGAGCAGTTCTTC. This codes for CAISEKGTGSNEQFF. The chain carries TRBV10-3 and TRBJ2-1; 9 bases agree with TRBD1. Germline CDR1 ENHRY, CDR2 SYGVKD. Trimming cost V 2 bases and J 6 bases; bases outside gene matches: 5. This CDR3 has 15 residues.

This clonotype was counted a few times. The chain couples TRBV7-2 to TRBJ2-3, with TRBD1 matching over 9 bases. V was pared by 5 bases and J by 0 bases, with 3 bases of the junction left unmatched. This CDR3 comprises 15 residues. Germline V CDR1 and CDR2: SGHTA, FQGNSA. DNA of the CDR3: TGTGCCAGCAGCCCCGGGACAGGGAGCACAGATACGCAGTATTTT. Its translation: CASSPGTGSTDTQYF.

This clonotype came up many times. The CDR3 region is CASSLDGAGVTYEQYF. Written as DNA, the CDR3 is TGCGCCAGCAGCTTGGACGGCGCGGGAGTAACCTACGAGCAGTACTTC. This chain joins TRBV5-1 and TRBJ2-7; 7 bases are shared with TRBD2. CDR1 is SGHRS and CDR2 is YFSETQ in the germline V gene. The CDR3 totals 16 residues. V was clipped by 0 bases and J by 2 bases; unmatched bases: 8.